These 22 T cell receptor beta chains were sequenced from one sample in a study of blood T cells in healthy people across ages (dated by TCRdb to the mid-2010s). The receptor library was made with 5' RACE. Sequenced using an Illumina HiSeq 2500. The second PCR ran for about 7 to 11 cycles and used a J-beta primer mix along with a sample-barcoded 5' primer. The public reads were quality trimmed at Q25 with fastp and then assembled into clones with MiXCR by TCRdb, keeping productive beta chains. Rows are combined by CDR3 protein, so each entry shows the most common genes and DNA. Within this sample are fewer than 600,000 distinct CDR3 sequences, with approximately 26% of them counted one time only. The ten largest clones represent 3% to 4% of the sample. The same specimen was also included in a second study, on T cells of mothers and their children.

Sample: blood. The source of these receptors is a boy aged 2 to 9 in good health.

CDR3: CAWSGNRESNQPQHF. CDR3 nucleotide sequence: TGTGCCTGGAGTGGCAACAGGGAAAGCAATCAGCCCCAGCATTTT. V is TRBV30 and J is TRBJ1-5, with D possibly matching TRBD1 (6 bases). V lost 1 base to trimming and J lost 1 base, with 11 bases between them. Per the germline V gene, CDR1 is GTSNPN and CDR2 is SVGIG (reference sequence). This CDR3 has 15 amino acids.

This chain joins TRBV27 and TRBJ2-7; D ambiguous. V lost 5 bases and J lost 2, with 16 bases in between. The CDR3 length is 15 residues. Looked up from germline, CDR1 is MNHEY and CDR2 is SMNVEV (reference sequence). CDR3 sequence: CASSPYPVLTYEQYF. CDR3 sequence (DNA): TGTGCCAGCAGTCCCTATCCCGTACTTACCTACGAGCAGTACTTC.

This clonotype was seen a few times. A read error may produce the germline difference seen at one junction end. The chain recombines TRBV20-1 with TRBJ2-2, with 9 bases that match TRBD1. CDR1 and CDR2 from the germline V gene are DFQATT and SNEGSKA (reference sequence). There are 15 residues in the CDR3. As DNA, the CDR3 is TGCAGTGCTGGAGATCCACAGGGGGCAACCGGGGAGCTGTTTTTT. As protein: CSAGDPQGATGELFF.

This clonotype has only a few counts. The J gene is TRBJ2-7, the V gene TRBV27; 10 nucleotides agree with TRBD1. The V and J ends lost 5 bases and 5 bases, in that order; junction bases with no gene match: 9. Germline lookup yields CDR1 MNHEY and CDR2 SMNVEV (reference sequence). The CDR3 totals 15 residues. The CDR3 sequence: CASSIRQGAGNEQYF. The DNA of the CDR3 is TGTGCCAGCAGTATACGACAGGGGGCTGGAAACGAGCAGTACTTC.

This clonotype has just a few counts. CDR3 coding DNA: TGTGCCAGCAGCTTATTAGGCGGTGACAGGGGCTATGGCTACACCTTC. The encoded protein is CASSLLGGDRGYGYTF. The J gene is TRBJ1-2, the V gene TRBV5-4, with TRBD1 identical over 8 bases. The CDR3 totals 16 residues. V shed 2 bases, J shed 4 bases, and the junction held 10 bases outside the gene matches. Germline values: CDR1 SGHNT, CDR2 YYREEE (reference sequence).

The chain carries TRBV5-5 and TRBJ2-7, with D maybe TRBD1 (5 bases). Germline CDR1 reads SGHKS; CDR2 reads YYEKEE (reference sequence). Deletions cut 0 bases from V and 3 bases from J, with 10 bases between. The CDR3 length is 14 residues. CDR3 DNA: TGTGCCAGCAGCTTGGGGCCAGGGATCTACGAGCAGTACTTC. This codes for CASSLGPGIYEQYF.

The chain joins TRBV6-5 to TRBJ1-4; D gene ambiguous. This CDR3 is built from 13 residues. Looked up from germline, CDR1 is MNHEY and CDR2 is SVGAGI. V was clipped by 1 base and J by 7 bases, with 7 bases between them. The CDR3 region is CASSYYSGEKLFF. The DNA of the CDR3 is TGTGCCAGCAGTTACTACAGTGGTGAAAAACTGTTTTTT.

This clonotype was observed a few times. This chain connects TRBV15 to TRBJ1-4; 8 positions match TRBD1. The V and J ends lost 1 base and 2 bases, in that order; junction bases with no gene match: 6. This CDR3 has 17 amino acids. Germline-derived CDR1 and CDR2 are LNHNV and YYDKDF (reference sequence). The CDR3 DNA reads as TGTGCCACCAGCAGAGGAGGACAGGGCGGTACTAATGAAAAACTGTTTTTT. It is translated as CATSRGGQGGTNEKLFF. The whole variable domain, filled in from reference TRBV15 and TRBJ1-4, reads DAMVIQNPRYQVTQFGKPVTLSCSQTLNHNVMYWYQQKSSQAPKLLFHYYDKDFNNEADTPDNFQSRRPNTSFCFLDIRSPGLGDTAMYLCATSRGGQGGTNEKLFFGSGTQLSVL.

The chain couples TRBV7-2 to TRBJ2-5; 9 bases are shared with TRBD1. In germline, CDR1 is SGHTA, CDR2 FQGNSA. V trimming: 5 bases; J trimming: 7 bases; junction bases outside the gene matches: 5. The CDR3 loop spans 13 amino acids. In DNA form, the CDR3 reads TGTGCCAGCAGCGATGGACAGGGGAGGACCCAGTACTTC. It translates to CASSDGQGRTQYF.

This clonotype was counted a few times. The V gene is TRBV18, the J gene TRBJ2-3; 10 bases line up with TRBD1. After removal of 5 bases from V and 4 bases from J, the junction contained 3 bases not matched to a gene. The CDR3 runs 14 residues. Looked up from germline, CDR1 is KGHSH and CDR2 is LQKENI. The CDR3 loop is CASSTTGGPDTQYF. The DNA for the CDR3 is TGTGCCAGCTCAACGACAGGGGGCCCAGATACGCAGTATTTT. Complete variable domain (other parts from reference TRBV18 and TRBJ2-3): NAGVMQNPRHLVRRRGQEARLRCSPMKGHSHVYWYRQLPEEGLKFMVYLQKENIIDESGMPKERFSAEFPKEGPSILRIQQVVRGDSAAYFCASSTTGGPDTQYFGPGTRLTVL.

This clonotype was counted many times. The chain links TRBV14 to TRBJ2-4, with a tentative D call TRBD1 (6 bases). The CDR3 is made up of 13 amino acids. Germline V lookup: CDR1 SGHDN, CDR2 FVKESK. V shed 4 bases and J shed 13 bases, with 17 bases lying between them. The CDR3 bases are TGTGCCAGCAGCCTCCATCCAGGGGAGCCCCAGTACTTC. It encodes CASSLHPGEPQYF. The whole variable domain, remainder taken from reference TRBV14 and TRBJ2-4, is EAGVTQFPSHSVIEKGQTVTLRCDPISGHDNLYWYRRVMGKEIKFLLHFVKESKQDESGMPNNRFLAERTGGTYSTLKVQPAELEDSGVYFCASSLHPGEPQYFGAGTRLSVL.

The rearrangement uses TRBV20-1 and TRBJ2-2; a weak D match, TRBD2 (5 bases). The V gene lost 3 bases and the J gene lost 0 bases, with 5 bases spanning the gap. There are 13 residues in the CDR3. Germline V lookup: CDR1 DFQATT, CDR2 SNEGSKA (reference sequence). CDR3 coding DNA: TGCAGTGCTAGGGACTCGAACACCGGGGAGCTGTTTTTT. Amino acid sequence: CSARDSNTGELFF.

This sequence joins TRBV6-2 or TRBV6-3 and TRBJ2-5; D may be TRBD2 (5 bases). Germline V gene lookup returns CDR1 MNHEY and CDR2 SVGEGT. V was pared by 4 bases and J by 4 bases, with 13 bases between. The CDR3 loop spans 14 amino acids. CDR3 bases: TGTGCCAGCAGTTTGAGGGAGCGTCCAGAGACCCAGTACTTC. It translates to CASSLRERPETQYF.

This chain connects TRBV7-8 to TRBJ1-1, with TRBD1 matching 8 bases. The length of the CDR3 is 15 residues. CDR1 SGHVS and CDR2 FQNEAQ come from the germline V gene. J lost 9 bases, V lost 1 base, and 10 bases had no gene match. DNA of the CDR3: TGTGCCAGCAGCTTAGGGTCTGGGCGACAGGGGAAAGCTTTCTTT. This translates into CASSLGSGRQGKAFF.

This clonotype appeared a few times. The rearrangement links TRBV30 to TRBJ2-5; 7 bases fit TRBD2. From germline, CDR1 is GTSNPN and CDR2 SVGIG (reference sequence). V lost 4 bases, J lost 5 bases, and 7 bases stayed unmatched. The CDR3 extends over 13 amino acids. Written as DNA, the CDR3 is TGTGCCTGGAATACGGGAGCGGGGGAGACCCAGTACTTC. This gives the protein CAWNTGAGETQYF.

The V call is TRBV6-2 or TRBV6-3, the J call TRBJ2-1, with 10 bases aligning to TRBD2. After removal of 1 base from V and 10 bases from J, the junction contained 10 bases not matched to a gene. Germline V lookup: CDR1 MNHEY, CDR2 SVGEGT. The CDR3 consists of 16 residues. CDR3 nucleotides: TGTGCCAGCAGTTACTTAGACCAGCGGGAGGGCCTAGAGCAGTTCTTC. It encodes CASSYLDQREGLEQFF.

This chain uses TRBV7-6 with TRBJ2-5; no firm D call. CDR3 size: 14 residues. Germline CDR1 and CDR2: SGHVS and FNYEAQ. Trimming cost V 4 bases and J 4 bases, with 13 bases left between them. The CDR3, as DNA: TGTGCCAGCAGCTGGTCCTTAGCTGGAGAGACCCAGTACTTC. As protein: CASSWSLAGETQYF.

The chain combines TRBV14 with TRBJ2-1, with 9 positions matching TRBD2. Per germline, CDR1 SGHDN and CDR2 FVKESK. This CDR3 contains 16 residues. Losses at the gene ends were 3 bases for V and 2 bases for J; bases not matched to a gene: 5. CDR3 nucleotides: TGTGCCAGCAGCCAGATCGCGGGAGGGGCCTACAATGAGCAGTTCTTC. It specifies CASSQIAGGAYNEQFF.

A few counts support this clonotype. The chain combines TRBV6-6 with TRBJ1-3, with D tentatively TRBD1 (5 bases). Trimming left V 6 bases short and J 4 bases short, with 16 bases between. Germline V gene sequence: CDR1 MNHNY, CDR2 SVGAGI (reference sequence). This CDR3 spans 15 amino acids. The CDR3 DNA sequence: TGTGCCAGCAGATTCCCCACCGGGGGGGGAAACACCATATATTTT. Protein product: CASRFPTGGGNTIYF.

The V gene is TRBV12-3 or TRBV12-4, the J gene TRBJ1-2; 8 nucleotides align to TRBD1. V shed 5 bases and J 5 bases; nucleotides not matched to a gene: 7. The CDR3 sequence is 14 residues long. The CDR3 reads CASSRTGRHYGYTF. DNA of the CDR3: TGTGCCAGCAGTAGGACAGGGCGGCATTATGGCTACACCTTC.

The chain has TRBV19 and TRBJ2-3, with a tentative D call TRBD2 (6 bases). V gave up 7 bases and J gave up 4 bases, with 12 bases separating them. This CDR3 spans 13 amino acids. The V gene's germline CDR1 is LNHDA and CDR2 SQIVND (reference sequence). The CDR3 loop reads CASNNGRADTQYF. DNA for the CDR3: TGTGCCAGTAACAACGGGAGAGCAGATACGCAGTATTTT.

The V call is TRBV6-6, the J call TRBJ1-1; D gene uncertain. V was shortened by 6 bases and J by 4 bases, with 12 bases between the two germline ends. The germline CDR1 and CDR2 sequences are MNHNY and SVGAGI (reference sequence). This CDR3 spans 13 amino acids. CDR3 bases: TGTGCCAGCAGACGACGGGCCGCCACTGAAGCTTTCTTT. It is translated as CASRRRAATEAFF.